Listed below are T cell receptor beta chains from one sample, sequenced in a study of T cells after yellow fever vaccination. TCRdb called the 5' RACE reads again in MiXCR, with one record for every CDR3 protein. The sample includes approximately 69,000 distinct CDR3 sequences, roughly 6% seen only once; the top ten take under 2.5%. The sequencing here drew on CD4+ T cells sorted from PBMCs, taken around 16 days after the first yellow fever vaccination. The receptors derive from a man younger than 35 who received the YFV17D yellow fever vaccine. Both conserved end residues are part of each CDR3. D genes are given only for firm matches. Clone sizes are given selectively: once, few, many, or a class where the clone is expanded.

d_call j_call v_call clone_size cdr3_aa cdr3_nt
TRBD1 TRBJ1-2 TRBV29-1 . CSGAGTGVEYGYTF TGCAGCGGGGCCGGGACAGGGGTGGAATATGGCTACACCTTC
. TRBJ2-5 TRBV18 many CASSPYQETQYF TGTGCCAGCTCACCGTACCAAGAGACCCAGTACTTC
. TRBJ2-5 TRBV12-3/TRBV12-4 many CASRGQGQETQYF TGTGCCAGCAGAGGGCAGGGCCAAGAGACCCAGTACTTC
. TRBJ2-5 TRBV7-9 many CASSAGQRETQYF TGTGCCAGCAGCGCCGGACAGAGGGAGACCCAGTACTTC
. TRBJ2-5 TRBV5-1 many CASSLGPKETQYF TGCGCCAGCAGCTTGGGGCCCAAAGAGACCCAGTACTTC
TRBD1 TRBJ1-1 TRBV20-1 many CSAREGGSDTEAFF TGCAGTGCTAGAGAAGGGGGCTCGGACACTGAAGCTTTCTTT
. TRBJ1-1 TRBV19 many CASKKTMNTEAFF TGTGCCAGTAAAAAGACGATGAACACTGAAGCTTTCTTT
. TRBJ2-2 TRBV20-1 many CSARVSGGELFF TGCAGTGCTAGAGTATCCGGCGGGGAGCTGTTTTTT
TRBD2 TRBJ2-3 TRBV2 many CASSVEGGGADTQYF TGTGCCAGCAGTGTGGAAGGCGGGGGGGCAGATACGCAGTATTTT
. TRBJ2-3 TRBV9 many CASGRYTDTQYF TGTGCCAGCGGCCGATACACAGATACGCAGTATTTT
. TRBJ2-6 TRBV5-1 many CASSLDSAASGANVLTF TGCGCCAGCAGCTTGGACAGTGCCGCCTCTGGGGCCAACGTCCTGACTTTC
. TRBJ2-5 TRBV2 many CASSPRTLLTQYF TGTGCCAGCAGTCCCCGGACGCTGTTGACCCAGTACTTC
. TRBJ2-3 TRBV7-8 many CASTPGSFSTDTQYF TGTGCCAGCACCCCGGGATCATTTAGCACAGATACGCAGTATTTT
. TRBJ1-1 TRBV6-6 many CASITDGGEAFF TGTGCCAGCATCACGGACGGCGGTGAAGCTTTCTTT
. TRBJ1-5 TRBV30 many CAWRGSDYQPQHF TGTGCCTGGAGAGGCAGCGACTATCAGCCCCAGCATTTT
. TRBJ1-2 TRBV5-1 many CASSLNSNYGYTF TGCGCCAGCAGCTTGAACAGTAACTATGGCTACACCTTC
. TRBJ1-6 TRBV7-2 many CASSLVGGANSPLHF TGTGCCAGCAGCTTAGTTGGGGGGGCAAATTCACCCCTCCACTTT
TRBD1 TRBJ2-4 TRBV5-4 . CASSAYLTGTVAKNIQYF TGTGCCAGCAGCGCCTATTTAACCGGGACAGTAGCCAAAAACATTCAGTACTTC
. TRBJ2-5 TRBV5-1 many CASSPGAGGQETQYF TGCGCCAGCAGCCCCGGAGCTGGGGGGCAAGAGACCCAGTACTTC
. TRBJ1-4 TRBV7-2 many CASSLFRHATNEKLFF TGTGCCAGCAGCTTGTTCAGACACGCAACTAATGAAAAACTGTTTTTT
TRBD1 TRBJ2-1 TRBV6-5 many CASSYSTGVGNEQFF TGTGCCAGCAGTTACTCGACAGGGGTGGGCAATGAGCAGTTCTTC
. TRBJ1-5 TRBV2 many CASSGQPNQPQHF TGTGCCAGCAGTGGACAGCCTAATCAGCCCCAGCATTTT
TRBD2 TRBJ2-3 TRBV25-1 many CASSEFLAGDTDTQYF TGTGCCAGCAGTGAATTCCTAGCGGGGGACACAGATACGCAGTATTTT
. TRBJ2-4 TRBV18 many CASSPRENIQYF TGTGCCAGCTCACCAAGGGAAAACATTCAGTACTTC
. TRBJ1-2 TRBV6-2/TRBV6-3 few CASSRRQKYGYTF TGTGCCAGCAGCCGTAGACAGAAATATGGCTACACCTTC
. TRBJ1-4 TRBV20-1 many CSAGGRGNEKLFF TGCAGTGCGGGGGGCCGGGGTAATGAAAAACTGTTTTTT
. TRBJ2-5 TRBV18 many CASSPTDELAQYF TGTGCCAGCTCACCAACGGACGAACTGGCCCAGTACTTC
TRBD2 TRBJ2-3 TRBV5-1 many CASSPGLVGDTQYF TGCGCCAGCAGCCCCGGACTAGTGGGAGATACGCAGTATTTT
. TRBJ1-4 TRBV28 . CASRADGEKLFF TGTGCCAGCAGGGCAGACGGAGAAAAACTGTTTTTT
TRBD1 TRBJ2-2 TRBV7-2 many CASSHARGQGAHGELFF TGTGCCAGCAGCCACGCCCGAGGACAGGGAGCCCACGGGGAGCTGTTTTTT
. TRBJ1-5 TRBV6-6 many CASSRGGDQPQHF TGTGCCAGCAGTAGGGGGGGGGATCAGCCCCAGCATTTT
. TRBJ2-7 TRBV5-5 few CASSPGVLYEQYF TGTGCCAGCAGCCCCGGGGTCCTCTACGAGCAGTACTTC
TRBD2 TRBJ2-2 TRBV10-1 many CASSPVRGGPGELFF TGCGCCAGCTCCCCTGTACGGGGGGGGCCCGGGGAGCTGTTTTTT
TRBD1 TRBJ1-1 TRBV18 many CASSPGLRDRGWTTEAFF TGTGCCAGCTCACCGGGGCTTCGGGACAGGGGGTGGACTACTGAAGCTTTCTTT
. TRBJ2-3 TRBV5-4 few CASQTDTDTQYF TGTGCCAGTCAGACTGACACAGATACGCAGTATTTT
. TRBJ1-1 TRBV7-2 many CASSLNSMNTEAFF TGTGCCAGCAGCTTGAACAGTATGAACACTGAAGCTTTCTTT
TRBD2 TRBJ2-1 TRBV5-4 many CASSLGLVGYNEQFF TGTGCCAGCAGCCTGGGACTAGTCGGCTACAATGAGCAGTTCTTC
. TRBJ2-2 TRBV5-5 many CASTSVGAVFGELFF TGTGCCAGCACCTCGGTGGGAGCGGTATTCGGGGAGCTGTTTTTT
. TRBJ1-1 TRBV13 many CAREGGEAFF TGTGCCAGAGAGGGGGGGGAGGCTTTCTTT
. TRBJ2-7 TRBV5-1 many CASSLAAGQPTYEQYF TGCGCCAGCAGCTTGGCCGCGGGCCAGCCGACCTACGAGCAGTACTTC
. TRBJ1-6 TRBV21-1 many CASSKVFPGVVCNSPLHF TGTGCCAGCAGCAAAGTCTTCCCAGGGGTCGTCTGTAATTCACCCCTCCACTTT
TRBD1 TRBJ1-5 TRBV6-5 few CASTQGVANQPQHF TGTGCCAGCACCCAGGGGGTCGCCAATCAGCCCCAGCATTTT
TRBD1 TRBJ2-3 TRBV11-2 many CASSKTRDRGTDTQYF TGTGCCAGCAGCAAGACCCGGGACAGGGGAACAGATACGCAGTATTTT
TRBD2 TRBJ2-2 TRBV5-4 many CASSFRDRGAGELFF TGTGCCAGCAGCTTCCGGGACCGGGGGGCCGGGGAGCTGTTTTTT
TRBD2 TRBJ2-3 TRBV5-1 many CASGLAGASTDTQYF TGCGCCAGCGGACTAGCGGGGGCCAGCACAGATACGCAGTATTTT
TRBD1 TRBJ2-1 TRBV7-2 many CASRRSGQGLNEQFF TGTGCCAGCCGACGTAGCGGACAGGGCTTAAATGAGCAGTTCTTC
. TRBJ1-3 TRBV7-9 many CASSTGPLNSGNTIYF TGTGCCAGCAGCACCGGCCCCCTCAATTCTGGAAACACCATATATTTT
. TRBJ1-2 TRBV7-3 many CASSLTGGTEVYGYTF TGTGCCAGCAGCTTAACCGGGGGGACTGAGGTCTATGGCTACACCTTC
. TRBJ2-4 TRBV11-2 many CASSPLNRENIQYF TGTGCCAGCAGTCCATTAAACAGAGAAAACATTCAGTACTTC
TRBD2 TRBJ2-5 TRBV12-3/TRBV12-4 many CASSFGLAGTQETQYF TGTGCCAGCAGTTTTGGCCTAGCGGGGACACAAGAGACCCAGTACTTC
. TRBJ1-5 TRBV4-1 many CASSQIDRTRPQHF TGCGCCAGCAGCCAAATAGACAGGACGCGGCCCCAGCATTTT
TRBD1 TRBJ2-2 TRBV5-8 few CASSRWTGDDTGELFF TGTGCCAGCAGCCGATGGACAGGGGACGACACCGGGGAGCTGTTTTTT
. TRBJ2-1 TRBV7-9 many CASSLHGGPGNEQFF TGTGCCAGCAGCTTACATGGGGGGCCGGGGAATGAGCAGTTCTTC
. TRBJ2-3 TRBV5-1 many CASSRDRYTDTQYF TGCGCCAGCAGCCGAGACAGATACACAGATACGCAGTATTTT
. TRBJ1-2 TRBV3-1 many CASSQDAVEGQGYTF TGTGCCAGCAGCCAAGACGCCGTGGAGGGCCAAGGCTACACCTTC
. TRBJ1-4 TRBV6-1 many CASSRTATNEKLFF TGTGCCAGCAGCCGAACAGCAACTAATGAAAAACTGTTTTTT
. TRBJ2-7 TRBV5-6 once CASSPGDNYEQYF TGTGCCAGCAGCCCCGGGGACAACTACGAGCAGTACTTC
TRBD1 TRBJ1-1 TRBV6-6 many CASVRGGTEAFF TGTGCCAGCGTCAGGGGGGGGACTGAAGCTTTCTTT
. TRBJ2-5 TRBV10-1 many CASSEISLGGTQYF TGCGCCAGCAGTGAGATTTCCCTGGGAGGGACCCAGTACTTC
. TRBJ2-1 TRBV27 . CASRSGLDNEQFF TGTGCCAGCAGATCCGGGTTAGACAATGAGCAGTTCTTC